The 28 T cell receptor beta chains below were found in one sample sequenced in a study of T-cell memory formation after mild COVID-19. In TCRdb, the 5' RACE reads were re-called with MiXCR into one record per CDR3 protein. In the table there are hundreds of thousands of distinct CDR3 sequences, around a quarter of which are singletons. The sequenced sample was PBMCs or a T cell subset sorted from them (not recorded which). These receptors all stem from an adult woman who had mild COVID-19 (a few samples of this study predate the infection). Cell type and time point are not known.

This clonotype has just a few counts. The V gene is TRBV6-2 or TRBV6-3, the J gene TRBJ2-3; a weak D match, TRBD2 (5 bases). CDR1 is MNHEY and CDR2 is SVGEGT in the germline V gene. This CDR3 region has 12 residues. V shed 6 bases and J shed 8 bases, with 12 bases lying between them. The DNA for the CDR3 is TGTGCCAGCAGCGAGGGCCTCCGTACGCAGTATTTT. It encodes CASSEGLRTQYF.

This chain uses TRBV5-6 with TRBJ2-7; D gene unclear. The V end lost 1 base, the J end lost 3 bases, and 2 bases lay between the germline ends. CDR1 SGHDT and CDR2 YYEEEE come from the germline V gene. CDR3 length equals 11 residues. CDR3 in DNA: TGTGCCAGCAGCTTGTTCTACGAGCAGTACTTC. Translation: CASSLFYEQYF.

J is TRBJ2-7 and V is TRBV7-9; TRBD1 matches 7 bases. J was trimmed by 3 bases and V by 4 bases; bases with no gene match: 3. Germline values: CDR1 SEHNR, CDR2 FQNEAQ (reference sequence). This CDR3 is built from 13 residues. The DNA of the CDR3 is TGTGCCAGCAGCTCGGGACAGTACTACGAGCAGTACTTC. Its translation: CASSSGQYYEQYF.

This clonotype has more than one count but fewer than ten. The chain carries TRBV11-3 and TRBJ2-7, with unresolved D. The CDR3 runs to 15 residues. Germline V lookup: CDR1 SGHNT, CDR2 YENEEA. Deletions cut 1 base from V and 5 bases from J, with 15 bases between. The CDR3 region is CASSLGGGSWDEQYF. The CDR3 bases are TGTGCCAGCAGCTTAGGGGGTGGTTCTTGGGACGAGCAGTACTTC.

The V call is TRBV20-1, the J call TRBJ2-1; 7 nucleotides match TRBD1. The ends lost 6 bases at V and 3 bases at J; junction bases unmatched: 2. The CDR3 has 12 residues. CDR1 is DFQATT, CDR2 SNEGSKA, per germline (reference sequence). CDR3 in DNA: TGCAGTGCCCACAGGGGCTACAATGAGCAGTTCTTC. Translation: CSAHRGYNEQFF.

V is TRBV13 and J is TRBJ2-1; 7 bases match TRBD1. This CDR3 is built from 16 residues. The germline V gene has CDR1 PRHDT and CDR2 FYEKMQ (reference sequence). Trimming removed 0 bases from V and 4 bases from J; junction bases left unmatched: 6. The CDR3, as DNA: TGTGCCAGCAGCTTAGGGCTGGGACAGCTTTACAATGAGCAGTTCTTC. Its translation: CASSLGLGQLYNEQFF.

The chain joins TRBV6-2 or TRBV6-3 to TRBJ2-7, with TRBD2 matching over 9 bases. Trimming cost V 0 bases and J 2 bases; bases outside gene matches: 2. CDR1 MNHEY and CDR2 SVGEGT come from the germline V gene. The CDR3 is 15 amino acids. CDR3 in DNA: TGTGCCAGCAGTTACTCGACTAGCGGTCCCTACGAGCAGTACTTC. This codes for CASSYSTSGPYEQYF.

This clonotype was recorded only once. The CDR3 sequence: CATSDLPVVSAGELFF. The CDR3 DNA is TGTGCCACCAGTGATTTGCCCGTGGTAAGCGCCGGGGAGCTGTTTTTT. This chain links TRBV24-1 with TRBJ2-2, with D unclear. Looked up from germline, CDR1 is KGHDR and CDR2 is SFDVKD. V lost 0 bases, J lost 6 bases, and 13 bases lay in between. This CDR3 has 16 amino acids.

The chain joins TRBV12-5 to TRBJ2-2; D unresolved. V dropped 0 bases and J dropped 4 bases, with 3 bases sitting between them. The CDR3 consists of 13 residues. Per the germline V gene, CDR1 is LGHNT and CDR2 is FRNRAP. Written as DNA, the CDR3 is TGTGCTAGTGGTTTGGTCCTCACCGGGGAGCTGTTTTTT. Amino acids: CASGLVLTGELFF.

Written as DNA, the CDR3 is TGTGCCACCAGTGACTTCGGACCAGATCAGCCCCAGCATTTT. It translates to CATSDFGPDQPQHF. The chain couples TRBV24-1 to TRBJ1-5, with no clear D. This CDR3 is 14 amino acids long. V shed 4 bases and J shed 5 bases, with 11 bases lying between them. Looked up from germline, CDR1 is KGHDR and CDR2 is SFDVKD.

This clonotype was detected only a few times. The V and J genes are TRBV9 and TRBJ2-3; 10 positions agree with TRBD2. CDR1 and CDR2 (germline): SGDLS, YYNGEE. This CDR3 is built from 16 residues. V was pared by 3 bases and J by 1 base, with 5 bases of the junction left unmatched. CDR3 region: CASSASGGAGTDTQYF. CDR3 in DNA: TGTGCCAGCAGCGCCAGCGGGGGGGCCGGCACAGATACGCAGTATTTT.

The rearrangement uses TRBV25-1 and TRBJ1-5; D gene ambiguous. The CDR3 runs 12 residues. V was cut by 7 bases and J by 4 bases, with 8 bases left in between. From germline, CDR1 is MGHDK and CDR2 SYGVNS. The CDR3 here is CASTDGNQPQHF. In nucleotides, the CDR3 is TGTGCCAGCACGGACGGGAATCAGCCCCAGCATTTT.

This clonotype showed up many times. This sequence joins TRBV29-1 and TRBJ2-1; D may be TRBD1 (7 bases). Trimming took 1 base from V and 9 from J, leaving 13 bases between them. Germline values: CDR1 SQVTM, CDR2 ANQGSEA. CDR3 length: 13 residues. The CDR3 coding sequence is TGCAGCGTTGAAGGGCGCCAGGGGGGTGAGCAGTTCTTC. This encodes CSVEGRQGGEQFF.

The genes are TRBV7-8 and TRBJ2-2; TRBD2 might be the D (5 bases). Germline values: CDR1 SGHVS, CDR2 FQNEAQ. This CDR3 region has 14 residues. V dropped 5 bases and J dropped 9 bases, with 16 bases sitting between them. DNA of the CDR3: TGTGCCAGCAGCCAGGCGGGCCGGGCCTGGGAGCTGTTTTTT. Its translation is CASSQAGRAWELFF.

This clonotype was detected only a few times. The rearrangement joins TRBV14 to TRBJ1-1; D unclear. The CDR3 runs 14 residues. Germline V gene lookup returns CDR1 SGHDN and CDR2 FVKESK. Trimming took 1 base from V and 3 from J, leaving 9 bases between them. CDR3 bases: TGTGCCAGCAGCCAAGCGAGACTAGACACTGAAGCTTTCTTT. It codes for CASSQARLDTEAFF.

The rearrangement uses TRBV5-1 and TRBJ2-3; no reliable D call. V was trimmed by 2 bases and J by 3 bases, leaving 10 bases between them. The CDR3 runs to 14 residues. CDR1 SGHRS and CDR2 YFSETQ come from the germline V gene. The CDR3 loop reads CASSFQAQTDTQYF. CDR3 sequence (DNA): TGCGCCAGCAGCTTCCAGGCCCAAACAGATACGCAGTATTTT. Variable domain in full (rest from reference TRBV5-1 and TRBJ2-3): KAGVTQTPRYLIKTRGQQVTLSCSPISGHRSVSWYQQTPGQGLQFLFEYFSETQRNKGNFPGRFSGRQFSNSRSEMNVSTLELGDSALYLCASSFQAQTDTQYFGPGTRLTVL.

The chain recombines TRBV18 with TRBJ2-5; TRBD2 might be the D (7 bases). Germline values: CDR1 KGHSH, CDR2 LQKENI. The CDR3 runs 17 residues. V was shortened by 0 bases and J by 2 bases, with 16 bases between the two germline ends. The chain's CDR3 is CASSPPTGGPIQETQYF. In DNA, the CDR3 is TGTGCCAGCTCACCACCGACCGGGGGGCCTATTCAAGAGACCCAGTACTTC.

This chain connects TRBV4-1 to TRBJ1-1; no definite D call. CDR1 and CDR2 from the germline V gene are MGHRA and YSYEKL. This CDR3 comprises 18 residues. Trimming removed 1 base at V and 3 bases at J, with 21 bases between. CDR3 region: CASSQVDLIVYDHTEAFF. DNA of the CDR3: TGCGCCAGCAGCCAAGTTGACCTAATCGTTTATGACCACACTGAAGCTTTCTTT.

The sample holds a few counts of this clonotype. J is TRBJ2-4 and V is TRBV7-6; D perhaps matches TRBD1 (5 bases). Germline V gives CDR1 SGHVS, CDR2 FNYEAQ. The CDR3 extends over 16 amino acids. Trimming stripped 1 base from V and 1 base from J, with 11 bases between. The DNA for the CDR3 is TGTGCCAGCAGCTTAGGGGGCCTGGGGGCCAAAAACATTCAGTACTTC. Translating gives CASSLGGLGAKNIQYF.

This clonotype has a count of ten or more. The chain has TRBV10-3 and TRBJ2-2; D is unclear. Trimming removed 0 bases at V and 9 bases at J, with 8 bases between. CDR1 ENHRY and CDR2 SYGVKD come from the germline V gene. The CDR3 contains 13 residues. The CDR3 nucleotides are TGTGCCATCAGTGAGTCTACAGCCCGGGAGCTGTTTTTT. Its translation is CAISESTARELFF.

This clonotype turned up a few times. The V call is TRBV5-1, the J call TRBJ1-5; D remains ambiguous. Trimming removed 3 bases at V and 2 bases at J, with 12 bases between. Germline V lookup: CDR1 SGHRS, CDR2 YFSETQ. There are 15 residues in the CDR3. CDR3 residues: CASSSVGLGNQPQHF. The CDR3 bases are TGCGCCAGCAGCTCCGTCGGCTTGGGCAATCAGCCCCAGCATTTT. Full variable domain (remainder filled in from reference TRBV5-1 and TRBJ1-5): KAGVTQTPRYLIKTRGQQVTLSCSPISGHRSVSWYQQTPGQGLQFLFEYFSETQRNKGNFPGRFSGRQFSNSRSEMNVSTLELGDSALYLCASSSVGLGNQPQHFGDGTRLSIL.

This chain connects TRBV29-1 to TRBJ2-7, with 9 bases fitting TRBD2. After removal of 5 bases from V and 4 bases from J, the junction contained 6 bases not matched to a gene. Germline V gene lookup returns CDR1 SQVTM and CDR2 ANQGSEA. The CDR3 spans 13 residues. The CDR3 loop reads CSVYSGSQYEQYF. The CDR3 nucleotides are TGCAGCGTTTATAGCGGGAGTCAGTACGAGCAGTACTTC.

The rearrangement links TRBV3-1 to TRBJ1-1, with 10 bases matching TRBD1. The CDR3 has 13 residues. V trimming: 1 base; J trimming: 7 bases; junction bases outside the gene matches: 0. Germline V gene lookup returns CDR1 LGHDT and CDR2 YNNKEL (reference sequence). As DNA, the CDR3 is TGTGCCAGCAGCCAAGGGACAGGGGGTGAAGCTTTCTTT. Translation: CASSQGTGGEAFF.

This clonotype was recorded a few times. This CDR3 is CASSLSSSGRRLFTNTGELFF. The CDR3 nucleotides are TGTGCCAGCAGTTTATCGTCGAGCGGGAGGCGTTTATTTACGAACACCGGGGAGCTGTTTTTT. This chain connects TRBV27 to TRBJ2-2; 9 positions match TRBD2. Germline assignment: CDR1 MNHEY and CDR2 SMNVEV (reference sequence). CDR3 length: 21 residues. V was clipped by 0 bases and J by 0 bases; unmatched bases: 14.

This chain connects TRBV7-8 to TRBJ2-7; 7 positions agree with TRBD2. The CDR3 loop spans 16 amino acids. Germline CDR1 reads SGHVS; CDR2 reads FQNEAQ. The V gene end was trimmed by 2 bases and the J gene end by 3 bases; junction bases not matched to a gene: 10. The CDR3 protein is CASSLLLAGGVYEQYF. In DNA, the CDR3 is TGTGCCAGCAGCTTACTATTAGCGGGCGGGGTCTACGAGCAGTACTTC. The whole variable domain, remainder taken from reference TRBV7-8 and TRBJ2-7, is GAGVSQSPRYKVAKRGQDVALRCDPISGHVSLFWYQQALGQGPEFLTYFQNEAQLDKSGLPSDRFFAERPEGSVSTLKIQRTQQEDSAVYLCASSLLLAGGVYEQYFGPGTRLTVT.

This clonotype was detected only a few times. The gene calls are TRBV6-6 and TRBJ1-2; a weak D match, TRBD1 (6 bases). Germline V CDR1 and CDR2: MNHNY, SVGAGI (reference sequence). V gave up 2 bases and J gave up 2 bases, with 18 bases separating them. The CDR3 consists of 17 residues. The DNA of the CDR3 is TGTGCCAGCAGTTACCGGGGGGGAACGAGGGGGAACTATGGCTACACCTTC. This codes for CASSYRGGTRGNYGYTF.

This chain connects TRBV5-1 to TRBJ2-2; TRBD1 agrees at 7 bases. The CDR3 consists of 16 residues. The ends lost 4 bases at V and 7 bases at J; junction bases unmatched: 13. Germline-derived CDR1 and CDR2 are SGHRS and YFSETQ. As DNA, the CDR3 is TGCGCCAGCAGCACAGGACAGGCGACTATCATCGGGGAGCTGTTTTTT. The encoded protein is CASSTGQATIIGELFF.

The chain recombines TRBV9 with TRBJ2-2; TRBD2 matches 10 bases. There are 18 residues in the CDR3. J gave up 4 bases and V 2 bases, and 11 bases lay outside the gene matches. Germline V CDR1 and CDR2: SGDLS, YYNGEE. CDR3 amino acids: CASSVGSGGTPLTGELFF. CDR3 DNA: TGTGCCAGCAGCGTGGGTAGCGGGGGGACCCCTCTCACCGGGGAGCTGTTTTTT.